The rows below give T cell receptor beta chains drawn from one sample of a study of blood T cell repertoires in COVID-19. Clones were sequenced by immunoSEQ multiplex PCR, and TCRdb holds only the in-frame ones, with some missing. The sample holds under 300,000 clones; 70% to 90% are singletons and the top ten take roughly 2%. Sequencing input: PBMCs or T cells enriched from blood (not recorded which). The receptor set was obtained from a woman aged 55-69 years in a cohort exposed to, infected with or recovered from COVID-19 (not recorded which). CDR3s include the opening cysteine and the closing phenylalanine or tryptophan. A D gene is named only where the DNA matches it firmly.

J: TRBJ2-7; D: TRBD2; V: TRBV7-9; CDR3: CASSLGLAGAEQYF
J: TRBJ2-1; D: TRBD2; V: TRBV11-2; CDR3: CASSPTSGSIHNEQFF
J: TRBJ2-7; D: TRBD1; V: TRBV2; CDR3: CASRGTGGSYEQYF
J: TRBJ2-1; D: TRBD1; V: TRBV2; CDR3: CASSGPRGDRAKGEQFF
J: TRBJ2-1; D: NA; V: TRBV24-1; CDR3: CATSDDKGKSYNEQFF
J: TRBJ1-5; D: NA; V: TRBV19; CDR3: CASSMGAGNQPQHF
J: TRBJ1-4; D: NA; V: TRBV5-8; CDR3: CASPPGRGQSNEKLFF
J: TRBJ2-7; D: TRBD1; V: TRBV12-3/TRBV12-4; CDR3: CASRRDSYEQYF
J: TRBJ1-5; D: TRBD1; V: TRBV10-3; CDR3: CAISEGGTTQPQHF
J: TRBJ1-4; D: NA; V: TRBV30; CDR3: CAWSDGGLIREKLFF
J: TRBJ2-1; D: TRBD2; V: TRBV3-1/TRBV3-2; CDR3: CASSQGPRTSGSSEQFF
J: TRBJ2-5; D: TRBD2; V: TRBV7-9; CDR3: CASSRLAGGLQETQYF
J: TRBJ1-6; D: TRBD1; V: TRBV30; CDR3: CAWRSPDRGNSPLHF
J: TRBJ1-1; D: NA; V: TRBV6-5; CDR3: CASSSSVLAGAEAFF
J: TRBJ2-3; D: NA; V: TRBV30; CDR3: CANGGGTDTQYF
J: TRBJ2-3; D: NA; V: TRBV10-3; CDR3: CAISENWGEQYF
J: TRBJ2-7; D: TRBD1; V: TRBV11-2; CDR3: CASSLKQGERYEQYF
J: TRBJ2-3; D: NA; V: TRBV11-1; CDR3: CASSLELVSGTDTQYF